These 29 T cell receptor beta chains share one sample of origin, sequenced in a study of blood T cell repertoires in COVID-19 (dated by TCRdb to 2019 to 2021). Libraries came from the immunoSEQ multiplex PCR assay. This is the immuneACCESS table as TCRdb keeps it, with only in-frame sequences that have V and J called. A part of the clones is gone; compared with another copy, unresolved V genes explain less than half, and the rest is unexplained. The table for this sample lists around 160,000 clones; 70% to 90% of them were counted only once. Approximately 2.9% of the sample lies in the top ten. The sequenced material came from peripheral blood. These TCRs come from a man aged 55 to 70 with acute or convalescent COVID-19.

This clone was seen only once. CDR3 protein: CASGGWGRQPQHF. The CDR3, as DNA: TGTGCCAGCGGCGGATGGGGGAGGCAGCCCCAGCATTTT. This chain uses TRBV6-6 with TRBJ1-5, with a weak D call TRBD1 (5 bases). Germline V lookup: CDR1 MNHNY, CDR2 SVGAGI (reference sequence). Trimming took off 8 bases at V and 7 bases at J, with 15 bases between the two ends. CDR3 length equals 13 residues.

This chain links TRBV5-6 with TRBJ1-2, with 7 positions matching TRBD1. With V trimmed by 6 bases and J by 7 bases, 12 bases remained unmatched. The CDR3 consists of 14 residues. In germline, CDR1 is SGHDT, CDR2 YYEEEE. CDR3 bases: TGTGCCAGCACCATAAGGGGGCCCTCCCTTGGCTACACCTTC. Amino acids: CASTIRGPSLGYTF. Full variable domain (outside the CDR3, taken from reference TRBV5-6 and TRBJ1-2): DAGVTQSPTHLIKTRGQQVTLRCSPKSGHDTVSWYQQALGQGPQFIFQYYEEEERQRGNFPDRFSGHQFPNYSSELNVNALLLGDSALYLCASTIRGPSLGYTFGSGTRLTVV.

The chain combines TRBV4-1 with TRBJ2-7; TRBD1 might be the D (7 bases). V was clipped by 3 bases and J by 3 bases, with 15 bases between them. Germline V gene sequence: CDR1 MGHRA, CDR2 YSYEKL. The CDR3 loop spans 15 amino acids. For the CDR3, the DNA is TGCGCCAGCAGCCAGAACGGGCAGGGGGGCTACGAGCAGTACTTC. It specifies CASSQNGQGGYEQYF.

This chain connects TRBV12-3 or TRBV12-4 to TRBJ1-2; D remains unclear. V lost 3 bases to trimming and J lost 8 bases, with 10 bases between them. CDR3 size: 12 residues. This chain's CDR3 is CASSLTFGGYTF. The CDR3 coding sequence is TGTGCCAGCAGTTTGACATTCGGAGGCTACACCTTC.

V is TRBV4-2 and J is TRBJ1-3; unclear D gene. Germline CDR1 reads LGHNA; CDR2 reads YNFKEQ. The CDR3 consists of 15 residues. V lost 1 base and J 0 bases, leaving 7 bases between the germline ends. The CDR3 region is CASSQGTSSGNTIYF. The CDR3 DNA sequence: TGTGCCAGCAGCCAAGGTACAAGCTCTGGAAACACCATATATTTT.

The genes are TRBV18 and TRBJ2-7, with 7 bases that match TRBD1. CDR3 length: 15 amino acids. The germline V gene encodes CDR1 KGHSH and CDR2 LQKENI. The J segment lost 3 bases and the V segment lost 1 base, leaving 6 bases of the junction unmatched. CDR3 DNA: TGTGCCAGCTCACCACAGGGGGCGAAAGTCTACGAGCAGTACTTC. Protein: CASSPQGAKVYEQYF. Variable domain in full (rest from reference TRBV18 and TRBJ2-7): NAGVMQNPRHLVRRRGQEARLRCSPMKGHSHVYWYRQLPEEGLKFMVYLQKENIIDESGMPKERFSAEFPKEGPSILRIQQVVRGDSAAYFCASSPQGAKVYEQYFGPGTRLTVT.

The chain is built from TRBV6-2 or TRBV6-3 and TRBJ1-1, with no clear D. The CDR3 contains 11 residues. Germline assignment: CDR1 MNHEY and CDR2 SVGEGT. The V and J ends lost 5 bases and 7 bases respectively, with 8 bases between them. CDR3 sequence: CASSTQDEAFF. The DNA of the CDR3 is TGTGCCAGCAGTACGCAGGATGAAGCTTTCTTT.

The chain recombines TRBV2 with TRBJ1-6, with D perhaps TRBD1 (5 bases). The CDR3 contains 16 residues. The germline V gene has CDR1 SNHLY and CDR2 FYNNEI. Between the trimmed V and J ends, which lost 0 bases and 0 bases, there was a span of 6 bases. The CDR3 here is CASSEAGRSYNSPLHF. CDR3 in DNA: TGTGCCAGCAGTGAAGCGGGGCGCTCCTATAATTCACCCCTCCACTTT.

The gene calls are TRBV3-1 (or the pseudogene TRBV3-2) and TRBJ2-7, with D perhaps matching TRBD1 (5 bases). Germline CDR1 LGHDT, CDR2 YNNKEL (reference sequence). This CDR3 is built from 15 residues. V was clipped by 2 bases and J by 1 base, with 12 bases between them. The CDR3 spells CASSQQGYPSYEQYF. Written as DNA, the CDR3 is TGTGCCAGCAGCCAACAGGGATATCCGTCCTACGAGCAGTACTTC.

J is TRBJ1-3 and V is TRBV5-4; TRBD1 is a possible D gene (5 bases). Germline CDR1 is SGHNT and CDR2 is YYREEE (reference sequence). The CDR3 covers 14 residues. Trimming pared 7 bases from V and 0 bases from J, leaving 11 bases between. CDR3 nucleotide sequence: TGTGCCAGCGGCGGACAATCCTCTGGAAACACCATATATTTT. This encodes CASGGQSSGNTIYF.

V is TRBV12-5 and J is TRBJ1-5, with TRBD1 identical over 8 bases. The trim removed 6 bases at V and 6 bases at J, leaving 10 bases unmatched. This CDR3 contains 15 residues. Per germline, CDR1 LGHNT and CDR2 FRNRAP. This CDR3 is CASGGTGQGGQPQHF. Written as DNA, the CDR3 is TGTGCTAGTGGGGGGACAGGTCAAGGGGGTCAGCCCCAGCATTTT. The full variable domain, in which reference TRBV12-5 and TRBJ1-5 provide the parts outside the CDR3, is DARVTQTPRHKVTEMGQEVTMRCQPILGHNTVFWYRQTMMQGLELLAYFRNRAPLDDSGMPKDRFSAEMPDATLATLKIQPSEPRDSAVYFCASGGTGQGGQPQHFGDGTRLSIL.

The J gene is TRBJ2-1, the V gene TRBV6-5; 8 bases are shared with TRBD1. CDR1 is MNHEY, CDR2 SVGAGI, per germline. The CDR3 extends over 16 amino acids. J lost 6 bases, V lost 2 bases, and 9 bases had no gene match. CDR3 loop: CASSYAGTGAFNEQFF. The CDR3 DNA is TGTGCCAGCAGTTACGCCGGGACAGGCGCTTTCAATGAGCAGTTCTTC.

This chain uses TRBV9 with TRBJ1-2, with D tentatively TRBD1 (6 bases). The CDR3 loop spans 16 amino acids. Germline CDR1 reads SGDLS; CDR2 reads YYNGEE. V was pared by 0 bases and J by 8 bases, with 20 bases between. The CDR3 region has the DNA TGTGCCAGCAGCGTAGAACAGGGCCCCACCCCTGGAGGCTACACCTTC. This sequence encodes CASSVEQGPTPGGYTF.

This chain links TRBV25-1 with TRBJ2-7; D is perhaps TRBD1 (6 bases). Germline V gene lookup returns CDR1 MGHDK and CDR2 SYGVNS. This CDR3 region has 12 residues. V was shortened by 6 bases and J by 5 bases, with 11 bases between the two germline ends. CDR3 bases: TGTGCCAGCAGCGAAACAGGGAACGAGCAGTACTTC. Translating gives CASSETGNEQYF.

The J gene is TRBJ1-4, the V gene TRBV6-2 or TRBV6-3; a weak D match, TRBD1 (5 bases). Trimming pared 6 bases from V and 5 bases from J, leaving 19 bases between. Germline assignment: CDR1 MNHEY and CDR2 SVGEGT. The CDR3 has 16 amino acids. CDR3: CASSAGPQGLNEKLFF. CDR3 nucleotide sequence: TGTGCCAGCAGCGCCGGCCCCCAGGGATTAAATGAAAAACTGTTTTTT.

The V call is TRBV2, the J call TRBJ2-1, with 11 bases lining up with TRBD2. J lost 0 bases, V lost 7 bases, and 11 bases had no gene match. The germline V gene has CDR1 SNHLY and CDR2 FYNNEI. The CDR3 loop spans 18 amino acids. The CDR3: CASKGASGGNPSYNEQFF. The CDR3 nucleotides read TGTGCCAGCAAAGGGGCTAGCGGGGGGAATCCCTCCTACAATGAGCAGTTCTTC.

This clone appeared a single time. The rearrangement joins TRBV11-2 to TRBJ1-5; 8 nucleotides agree with TRBD1. Trimming cost V 4 bases and J 7 bases; bases outside gene matches: 9. The CDR3 has 15 residues. Germline values: CDR1 SGHAT, CDR2 FQNNGV. Here the CDR3 DNA reads TGTGCCAGCAGCTCGGGACGACAGGGGAGGCAGCCCCAGCATTTT. It encodes CASSSGRQGRQPQHF.

The rearrangement uses TRBV6-6 and TRBJ1-2; D is unclear. V was shortened by 2 bases and J by 8 bases, with 12 bases between the two germline ends. This CDR3 is built from 13 residues. CDR1 is MNHNY and CDR2 is SVGAGI in the germline V gene (reference sequence). CDR3 nucleotides: TGTGCCAGCAGTTACCGGGGAATTGGGGGCTACACCTTC. Its protein is CASSYRGIGGYTF.

The genes are TRBV7-3 and TRBJ1-3, with D perhaps matching TRBD1 (6 bases). Trimming took off 0 bases at V and 4 bases at J, with 16 bases between the two ends. CDR3 length: 17 residues. The V gene's germline CDR1 is SGHTA and CDR2 FQGTGA. The CDR3 coding sequence is TGTGCCAGCAGCTTAACCACAAATACAGGGTCCGGAAACACCATATATTTT. Amino acid sequence: CASSLTTNTGSGNTIYF.

In DNA, the CDR3 is TGTGCCAGCAGCGCGCCTCAGGGGGTTGGCACTGAAGCTTTCTTT. This sequence encodes CASSAPQGVGTEAFF. The chain couples TRBV7-9 to TRBJ1-1; 7 nucleotides agree with TRBD1. CDR3 size: 15 residues. Losses at the gene ends were 5 bases for V and 4 bases for J; bases not matched to a gene: 10. CDR1 is SEHNR, CDR2 FQNEAQ, per germline (reference sequence).

The V call is TRBV5-1, the J call TRBJ2-3; TRBD2 might be the D (5 bases). V was trimmed by 0 bases and J by 0 bases, leaving 8 bases between them. Germline CDR1 reads SGHRS; CDR2 reads YFSETQ. This CDR3 comprises 15 residues. CDR3 in DNA: TGCGCCAGCAGCTTGGATCCGGGAAGCACAGATACGCAGTATTTT. It yields the protein CASSLDPGSTDTQYF.

The chain is built from TRBV7-2 and TRBJ2-1; 9 bases align to TRBD2. The germline CDR1 and CDR2 sequences are SGHTA and FQGNSA. The CDR3 is 17 amino acids. The trim removed 2 bases at V and 0 bases at J, leaving 5 bases unmatched. This chain's CDR3 is CASSLLAGISSYNEQFF. The CDR3 DNA reads as TGTGCCAGCAGCTTACTAGCGGGGATTAGCTCCTACAATGAGCAGTTCTTC. Supplemented by reference TRBV7-2 and TRBJ2-1, the full variable domain reads GAGVSQSPSNKVTEKGKDVELRCDPISGHTALYWYRQSLGQGLEFLIYFQGNSAPDKSGLPSDRFSAERTGGSVSTLTIQRTQQEDSAVYLCASSLLAGISSYNEQFFGPGTRLTVL.

The V call is TRBV19, the J call TRBJ2-2; 9 bases line up with TRBD2. With 1 base clipped from V and 10 bases from J, the junction kept 7 bases outside the gene matches. This CDR3 has 15 residues. Germline values: CDR1 LNHDA, CDR2 SQIVND (reference sequence). Here the CDR3 DNA reads TGTGCCAGTAGTATAGTGGCGGGGGGGCCGGAGGAGCTGTTTTTT. It yields the protein CASSIVAGGPEELFF.

This clone was seen once. V usage is TRBV6-5 and J usage is TRBJ1-5, with D possibly being TRBD1 (5 bases). Per germline, CDR1 MNHEY and CDR2 SVGAGI. This CDR3 region has 14 residues. V lost 2 bases and J lost 5, with 10 bases in between. CDR3 in DNA: TGTGCCAGCAGTTACGGCCAGGGATATCAGCCCCAGCATTTT. It specifies CASSYGQGYQPQHF.

The chain uses TRBV14 and TRBJ2-3; D is undetermined. The CDR3 is made up of 15 amino acids. Germline V gene sequence: CDR1 SGHDN, CDR2 FVKESK. Trimming shortened V by 5 bases and J by 2 bases, and 14 bases separated the two germline ends. The CDR3 region has the DNA TGTGCCAGCAGCTTCGACGTACTACCCACAGATACGCAGTATTTT. Protein sequence: CASSFDVLPTDTQYF.

In its sample, this clone was seen a few times. The V and J genes are TRBV5-1 and TRBJ2-7, with D hard to call. Germline V gene sequence: CDR1 SGHRS, CDR2 YFSETQ. The CDR3 consists of 14 residues. V lost 4 bases, J lost 6 bases, and 17 bases lay in between. Here the CDR3 DNA reads TGCGCCAGCAGCCCCGTTTGGTCCCACGGCGAGCAGTACTTC. It translates to CASSPVWSHGEQYF.

The CDR3 here is CASSNPKPQRTDTQYF. Written as DNA, the CDR3 is TGTGCCAGCAGCAACCCCAAGCCCCAACGCACAGATACGCAGTATTTT. This rearrangement joins TRBV7-9 to TRBJ2-3; no definite D call. Germline CDR1 is SEHNR and CDR2 is FQNEAQ (reference sequence). The V end lost 5 bases, the J end lost 1 base, and 16 bases lay between the germline ends. The CDR3 extends over 16 amino acids.

The chain employs TRBV11-2 and TRBJ2-1; TRBD1 aligns across 7 bases. There are 13 residues in the CDR3. V lost 0 bases to trimming and J lost 9 bases; unmatched junction nucleotides: 2. Germline lookup yields CDR1 SGHAT and CDR2 FQNNGV. CDR3 region: CASSLDNRGEQFF. The DNA of the CDR3 is TGTGCCAGCAGCTTAGATAACAGGGGTGAGCAGTTCTTC. Full variable domain (rest looked up from reference TRBV11-2 and TRBJ2-1): EAGVAQSPRYKIIEKRQSVAFWCNPISGHATLYWYQQILGQGPKLLIQFQNNGVVDDSQLPKDRFSAERLKGVDSTLKIQPAKLEDSAVYLCASSLDNRGEQFFGPGTRLTVL.

This rearrangement joins TRBV6-2 or TRBV6-3 to TRBJ1-2, with TRBD1 as a possible D gene (5 bases). Per germline, CDR1 MNHEY and CDR2 SVGEGT. V was clipped by 3 bases and J by 6 bases, with 11 bases between them. The CDR3 is 13 residues long. DNA for the CDR3: TGTGCCAGCAGTTATGCAGGGTCTCATGGCTACACCTTC. Protein: CASSYAGSHGYTF.